Listed here is a single TCR beta chain. Measured with immunoSEQ multiplex PCR; TCRdb has only the in-frame clones, and not every one. The data show approximately 82,000 clones, around nine tenths seen once. The data stem from a study of technical replicates of blood from a handful of donors. Germline V gives CDR1 WSHSY, CDR2 SAAADI. V was pared by 6 bases and J by 3 bases, with 8 bases of the junction left unmatched. CDR3 length: 14 residues. This chain connects TRBV10-2 to TRBJ2-7; 7 nucleotides agree with TRBD1. Sequenced input: T cells isolated from PBMCs. This sequence was found in a human donor in good health. Here the CDR3 reads CASRDSRGSYEQYF. The CDR3, as DNA: TGCGCCAGCAGAGACTCCAGGGGGAGCTACGAGCAGTACTTC.